This T cell receptor (beta chain) was found in a study of CD8+ T cells in alopecia areata. Looking at the study overall: Tofacitinib was taken orally by treated patients, and the dose was 5 to 10 mg twice daily.

Sampling of alopecia areata patients yielded lesional scalp punch biopsies as well as peripheral blood. RNA, once extracted, was reverse transcribed into cDNA for use as the sequencing template. The method was immunoSEQ multiplex PCR; TCRdb's version includes in-frame clones alone and lacks a portion of them. Of about 10,000 clones in the sample, around three fifths were seen once. Broader study findings: Against the mouse data, patients shared TCRs less clearly, possibly for HLA reasons.

Comments on this clone: Antigen: not known.

V gave up 7 bases and J gave up 1 base, with 17 bases separating them. The CDR3 totals 15 residues. Looked up from germline, CDR1 is SGHRS and CDR2 is YFSETQ. Source: skin, taken at week 0. The V and J genes are TRBV5-1 and TRBJ2-5, with D tentatively TRBD2 (6 bases). The TCR comes from a human donor with alopecia areata. This CDR3 is CASFRGGGRQETQYF. The CDR3 DNA follows: TGCGCCAGCTTCCGTGGAGGAGGGCGCCAAGAGACCCAGTACTTC.